The 5 T cell receptor beta chains listed next were all sequenced from one sample in a study of T cell responses to AZD1222 COVID-19 vaccine (dated by TCRdb to the early 2020s). The method behind the library was the immunoSEQ multiplex PCR assay. TCRdb's version of the immuneACCESS table is confined to in-frame rearrangements and falls short of the full clone set. An unresolved V gene accounts for under half of the shortfall where checked; the remainder is of unknown origin. The sample table lists under 150,000 clones, over 90% of them with a count of one. In total, the top ten clones hold roughly 0.9% of the sample. Explained via the paper, the time point label denotes: baseline before first vaccination. Sample: peripheral blood, taken on day 0 of AZD1222 vaccination. These receptors originate from an adult in good health.

On this clone: The sample contains more than one DNA sequence encoding this CDR3. V and J are TRBV20-1 and TRBJ2-7; D is unresolved. In germline, CDR1 is DFQATT, CDR2 SNEGSKA (reference sequence). Trimming pared 0 bases from V and 3 bases from J, leaving 3 bases between. The CDR3 runs 11 residues. CDR3 sequence (DNA): TGCAGTGCTAGAGAAGACTACGAGCAGTACTTC. Amino acid sequence: CSAREDYEQYF.

The V and J genes are TRBV5-6 and TRBJ1-2, with a tentative D call TRBD1 (6 bases). V was cut by 0 bases and J by 3 bases, with 9 bases left in between. Germline CDR1 reads SGHDT; CDR2 reads YYEEEE. The CDR3 runs 14 residues. In nucleotides, the CDR3 is TGTGCCAGCAGCTTGGGGGGGCCTCACTATGGCTACACCTTC. Its protein product is CASSLGGPHYGYTF.

This chain connects TRBV7-2 to TRBJ2-2; a weak D match, TRBD2 (5 bases). V lost 1 base to trimming and J lost 6 bases, with 12 bases between them. In germline, CDR1 is SGHTA, CDR2 FQGNSA. CDR3 length: 15 residues. DNA of the CDR3: TGTGCCAGCAGCTTAGTCTCTAGCTCTTCCGGGGAGCTGTTTTTT. Protein sequence: CASSLVSSSSGELFF.

The CDR3 DNA is TGTGCCAGCAGTCCATCGACAGGGATCCCTGGGGCCAACGTCCTGACTTTC. Its translation: CASSPSTGIPGANVLTF. J is TRBJ2-6 and V is TRBV6-6, with 7 bases matching TRBD1. Germline assignment: CDR1 MNHNY and CDR2 SVGAGI (reference sequence). The CDR3 runs 17 residues. The V segment lost 5 bases and the J segment 2 bases; nucleotides outside the gene matches: 9.

J is TRBJ1-1 and V is TRBV21-1. TRBV21-1 is a pseudogene segment. The CDR3 is 13 amino acids. The CDR3 is CASSPWVYTEAFF. CDR3 coding DNA: TGTGCCAGCAGCCCCTGGGTGTACACTGAAGCTTTCTTT.